Listed here are 11 T cell receptor beta chains from one sample, sequenced in a study of shared T cell receptors in the human thymus. Method: immunoSEQ multiplex PCR; TCRdb's copy keeps in-frame clones and lacks some. The data show approximately 660,000 clones, approximately 88% seen once. The same data also went into a second study, on human thymus T cells.

Sequencing was performed on thymocytes. The source of these receptors is a boy younger than two with a congenital heart defect.

The rearrangement links TRBV14 to TRBJ2-7, with 8 bases fitting TRBD1. Germline CDR1 is SGHDN and CDR2 is FVKESK. J was trimmed by 1 base and V by 4 bases; bases with no gene match: 9. CDR3 length: 16 amino acids. CDR3 in DNA: TGTGCCAGCAGCCCCCCGAACGGACAGGGATCCTACGAGCAGTACTTC. As protein: CASSPPNGQGSYEQYF.

The chain couples TRBV10-1 to TRBJ1-1, with D unresolved. The CDR3 loop spans 14 amino acids. The V gene's germline CDR1 is WNHNN and CDR2 SYGVQD (reference sequence). Trimming cost V 4 bases and J 1 base, with 10 bases left between them. The CDR3 nucleotides are TGCGCCAGCAGTGCAGAGGGAGAGAACACTGAAGCTTTCTTT. Translating it yields CASSAEGENTEAFF.

The rearrangement joins TRBV14 to TRBJ1-2, with D perhaps TRBD1 (5 bases). This CDR3 region has 20 residues. Germline V lookup: CDR1 SGHDN, CDR2 FVKESK. Between the trimmed V and J ends, which lost 4 bases and 3 bases, there was a span of 30 bases. CDR3 residues: CASSRKNPNKAGDEDYGYTF. CDR3 in DNA: TGTGCCAGCAGCCGAAAAAACCCCAATAAGGCGGGGGATGAAGACTATGGCTACACCTTC.

This clone was found once. The rearrangement joins TRBV29-1 to TRBJ1-4; TRBD1 matches at 10 bases. Germline V lookup: CDR1 SQVTM, CDR2 ANQGSEA. V shed 5 bases and J 6 bases; nucleotides not matched to a gene: 3. The CDR3 extends over 13 amino acids. CDR3 region: CSVRDRGYEKLFF. The CDR3 DNA is TGCAGCGTTAGGGACAGGGGATATGAAAAACTGTTTTTT.

This clone was recorded only once. This chain links TRBV6-5 with TRBJ2-5; 7 bases are a match to TRBD2. The CDR3 runs to 11 residues. CDR1 and CDR2 from the germline V gene are MNHEY and SVGAGI. The J segment lost 7 bases and the V segment lost 5 bases, leaving 1 base of the junction unmatched. The chain's CDR3 is CASSGGGTQYF. The CDR3 bases are TGTGCCAGCAGTGGGGGGGGGACCCAGTACTTC.

The gene calls are TRBV15 and TRBJ2-4; TRBD2 aligns across 14 bases. The CDR3 has 19 residues. CDR1 and CDR2 from the germline V gene are LNHNV and YYDKDF (reference sequence). J was trimmed by 3 bases and V by 1 base; bases with no gene match: 8. The CDR3 here is CATSRGGLAGVFIKNIQYF. The CDR3 region has the DNA TGTGCCACCAGCAGAGGGGGACTAGCGGGAGTCTTTATCAAAAACATTCAGTACTTC. Full variable domain (rest looked up from reference TRBV15 and TRBJ2-4): DAMVIQNPRYQVTQFGKPVTLSCSQTLNHNVMYWYQQKSSQAPKLLFHYYDKDFNNEADTPDNFQSRRPNTSFCFLDIRSPGLGDTAMYLCATSRGGLAGVFIKNIQYFGAGTRLSVL.

This clone was picked up a small number of times. The rearrangement joins TRBV5-1 to TRBJ2-3, with TRBD2 matching 13 bases. Germline CDR1 is SGHRS and CDR2 is YFSETQ. This CDR3 has 16 amino acids. V lost 3 bases to trimming and J lost 2 bases; unmatched junction nucleotides: 3. The CDR3 sequence is CASSSGLAGITDTQYF. The CDR3 DNA follows: TGCGCCAGCAGCTCGGGACTAGCGGGGATCACAGATACGCAGTATTTT.

J is TRBJ2-7 and V is TRBV4-2, with D possibly matching TRBD2 (5 bases). Trimming took 1 base from V and 2 from J, leaving 12 bases between them. Germline values: CDR1 LGHNA, CDR2 YNFKEQ. The CDR3 is made up of 15 amino acids. CDR3: CASSQVIAPPYEQYF. CDR3 bases: TGTGCCAGCAGCCAAGTCATAGCGCCTCCCTACGAGCAGTACTTC.

This chain joins TRBV11-2 and TRBJ2-5, with D possibly TRBD1 on 5 matching bases. The germline gives CDR1 SGHAT, CDR2 FQNNGV. This CDR3 spans 14 amino acids. Trimming pared 1 base from V and 5 bases from J, leaving 11 bases between. Here the CDR3 DNA reads TGTGCCAGCAGCTTAGTACCAGGGTGGGAGACCCAGTACTTC. Residues: CASSLVPGWETQYF.

The chain employs TRBV4-1 and TRBJ2-1, with 14 bases identical to TRBD2. The CDR3 loop spans 17 amino acids. Germline V lookup: CDR1 MGHRA, CDR2 YSYEKL. J gave up 7 bases and V 3 bases, and 8 bases lay outside the gene matches. CDR3 protein: CASSHRGLAGGVNEQFF. CDR3 DNA sequence: TGCGCCAGCAGCCACCGAGGACTAGCGGGAGGTGTGAATGAGCAGTTCTTC.

V usage is TRBV2 and J usage is TRBJ2-5; 8 positions match TRBD2. This CDR3 region has 15 residues. In germline, CDR1 is SNHLY, CDR2 FYNNEI. Trimming cost V 1 base and J 6 bases; bases outside gene matches: 7. The CDR3 sequence is CASSEGLLAGQTQYF. The CDR3 DNA reads TGTGCCAGCAGTGAAGGTCTCCTAGCGGGTCAGACCCAGTACTTC.